This entry is about one TCR beta chain. Clones were read by immunoSEQ multiplex PCR, and TCRdb kept only the in-frame ones, dropping some. In the table there are roughly 300,000 clones, around 85% of which are singletons. The data were obtained in a study of blood T cell repertoires in COVID-19. Germline CDR1 reads LGHDT; CDR2 reads YNNKEL (reference sequence). This CDR3 contains 15 residues. The V end was cut by 3 bases, the J end by 2 bases, with 11 bases between. Input material: peripheral blood. The TCR was taken from a human donor in a cohort sampled during active COVID-19. This chain joins TRBV3-1 (or the pseudogene TRBV3-2) and TRBJ2-1; a weak D match, TRBD2 (6 bases). CDR3 nucleotides: TGTGCCAGCAGCCATGGGGGGACCCCCTACAATGAGCAGTTCTTC. Amino acid sequence: CASSHGGTPYNEQFF.